Included here is one T cell receptor (beta chain) sequence, with context. What it binds is not known. The data originate from a study of T cells in localized non-small cell lung cancer. The assay was immunoSEQ multiplex PCR, and TCRdb's table has in-frame clones only and misses some. Of about 20,000 clones in the sample, about 85% were seen once. The CDR3 covers 12 residues. The germline V and J ends were trimmed by 1 base and 4 bases, with 5 bases remaining between them. Germline-derived CDR1 and CDR2 are SGHTS and YDEGEE. Study-wide points: T cell clonality was highest in uninvolved adjacent lung, above tumor. Analysis by sequencing included only one tumor region, so heterogeneity remains possible. A median of about 58 of the top 100 tumor clones appeared in adjacent lung, which was paired and uninvolved. Those with higher blood T cell density had longer overall survival.

The chain has TRBV5-8 and TRBJ1-1; no clear D. This clonotype was sampled from a man aged 40 to 69 with stage II squamous cell lung carcinoma. The specimen comprised PBMCs, sampled before any cancer treatment. The CDR3 nucleotides are TGTGCCAGCAGCTTGCCCCCCACTGAAGCTTTCTTT. Translation gives CASSLPPTEAFF.